Below, 31 T cell receptor beta chains from the same sample are listed, as sequenced in a study of CD8+ T cells in alopecia areata. Following extraction, RNA underwent reverse transcription to cDNA, which served as the sequencing template. Sequenced by immunoSEQ multiplex PCR; TCRdb stores in-frame clones only, minus some. The profile covers over 120,000 clones, with about 51% appearing a single time and 0.8% to 1% taken by the ten largest. The sequencing used CD4+ T cells sorted from blood, collected at week 0. All receptors derive from a human donor with alopecia areata.

This chain links TRBV29-1 with TRBJ1-1; the D gene is possibly TRBD1 (6 bases). CDR3 length equals 12 residues. With 2 bases removed from V and 4 bases from J, the gap between germline ends came to 8 bases. Germline CDR1 SQVTM, CDR2 ANQGSEA. CDR3 amino acids: CSVETGITEAFF. The CDR3 nucleotides are TGCAGCGTTGAAACAGGGATCACTGAAGCTTTCTTT.

This chain uses TRBV30 with TRBJ2-2; D gene ambiguous. Trimming shortened V by 2 bases and J by 2 bases, and 6 bases separated the two germline ends. This CDR3 has 13 residues. Germline V gives CDR1 GTSNPN, CDR2 SVGIG (reference sequence). CDR3 loop: CAWSILNTGELFF. Written as DNA, the CDR3 is TGTGCCTGGAGTATACTAAACACCGGGGAGCTGTTTTTT.

This sequence joins TRBV29-1 and TRBJ2-5; D possibly corresponds to TRBD2 (6 bases). From germline, CDR1 is SQVTM and CDR2 ANQGSEA. This CDR3 contains 13 residues. Trimming took off 7 bases at V and 5 bases at J, with 17 bases between the two ends. The DNA of the CDR3 is TGCAGCGCCCCCAGGCGGGGTTGGGAGACCCAGTACTTC. It codes for CSAPRRGWETQYF.

The gene calls are TRBV14 and TRBJ2-5; 8 nucleotides match TRBD2. In germline, CDR1 is SGHDN, CDR2 FVKESK. The CDR3 is 13 amino acids. Germline trimming cut 5 bases from V and 4 bases from J; bases unmatched to any gene: 3. CDR3 region: CASSLAGSETQYF. Written as DNA, the CDR3 is TGTGCCAGCAGCTTAGCGGGATCAGAGACCCAGTACTTC.

This clone was found once. This chain joins TRBV29-1 and TRBJ1-4, with a weak D call TRBD1 (6 bases). This CDR3 spans 12 amino acids. Germline CDR1 SQVTM, CDR2 ANQGSEA. With 6 bases removed from V and 8 bases from J, the gap between germline ends came to 13 bases. The CDR3 is CSVTGGAEKLFF. The CDR3 DNA reads TGCAGCGTGACCGGGGGGGCAGAAAAACTGTTTTTT.

The chain uses TRBV29-1 and TRBJ2-5, with D perhaps TRBD2 (6 bases). The CDR3 is made up of 14 amino acids. Trimming left V 3 bases short and J 1 base short, with 12 bases between. Germline V CDR1 and CDR2: SQVTM, ANQGSEA. The CDR3 DNA reads TGCAGCGTTGAGCCGGGACTGACCCAAGAGACCCAGTACTTC. Translation: CSVEPGLTQETQYF. Filled out from reference TRBV29-1 and TRBJ2-5, the complete variable domain reads SAVISQKPSRDICQRGTSLTIQCQVDSQVTMMFWYRQQPGQSLTLIATANQGSEATYESGFVIDKFPISRPNLTFSTLTVSNMSPEDSSIYLCSVEPGLTQETQYFGPGTRLLVL.

This clone was seen a few times. This chain uses TRBV18 with TRBJ2-3; D gene uncertain. In germline, CDR1 is KGHSH, CDR2 LQKENI. CDR3 length: 15 residues. V gave up 3 bases and J gave up 3 bases, with 13 bases separating them. DNA for the CDR3: TGTGCCAGCTCACCTCCACAAAGACGGACAGATACGCAGTATTTT. It is translated as CASSPPQRRTDTQYF.

Concerning this clone itself: This CDR3 is also generated by other DNA sequences in the sample. The rearrangement links TRBV30 to TRBJ1-5; tentative D call: TRBD1 (6 bases). V was shortened by 1 base and J by 4 bases, with 8 bases between the two germline ends. From germline, CDR1 is GTSNPN and CDR2 SVGIG (reference sequence). The CDR3 runs to 13 residues. The CDR3 DNA reads as TGTGCCTGGAGTGGCCAGGGGAATCAGCCCCAGCATTTT. Protein sequence: CAWSGQGNQPQHF.

This clone was counted between two and nine times. This chain connects TRBV30 to TRBJ1-1; D unresolved. This CDR3 is 15 amino acids long. Germline V CDR1 and CDR2: GTSNPN, SVGIG (reference sequence). The V gene lost 4 bases and the J gene lost 0 bases, with 15 bases spanning the gap. The CDR3 bases are TGTGCCTGGACCGTGCCCAGGATCATGAACACTGAAGCTTTCTTT. It codes for CAWTVPRIMNTEAFF.

This clone turned up a few times. The chain links TRBV9 to TRBJ1-1; no clear D. V lost 3 bases to trimming and J lost 1 base, with 7 bases between them. The CDR3 length is 13 residues. Germline V CDR1 and CDR2: SGDLS, YYNGEE. CDR3 in DNA: TGTGCCAGCAGCGCCCGAGCGAACACTGAAGCTTTCTTT. This sequence encodes CASSARANTEAFF. Together with reference TRBV9 and TRBJ1-1, the CDR3 gives the full variable domain: DSGVTQTPKHLITATGQRVTLRCSPRSGDLSVYWYQQSLDQGLQFLIQYYNGEERAKGNILERFSAQQFPDLHSELNLSSLELGDSALYFCASSARANTEAFFGQGTRLTVV.

The V call is TRBV18, the J call TRBJ2-3, with unresolved D. The V gene's germline CDR1 is KGHSH and CDR2 LQKENI. The CDR3 spans 13 residues. V lost 7 bases to trimming and J lost 2 bases, with 10 bases between them. In DNA form, the CDR3 reads TGTGCCAGCTGTCTCGTTAACACAGATACGCAGTATTTT. The encoded protein is CASCLVNTDTQYF.

The chain employs TRBV30 and TRBJ1-2; 8 bases match TRBD1. This CDR3 spans 14 amino acids. Germline trimming cut 3 bases from V and 4 bases from J; bases unmatched to any gene: 7. Germline CDR1 reads GTSNPN; CDR2 reads SVGIG (reference sequence). CDR3 nucleotide sequence: TGTGCCTGGAGCCCCGACAGGGGTCCCTATGGCTACACCTTC. Protein product: CAWSPDRGPYGYTF.

This chain uses TRBV29-1 with TRBJ2-4, with D tentatively TRBD1 (6 bases). This CDR3 is 12 amino acids long. Germline values: CDR1 SQVTM, CDR2 ANQGSEA. Deletions cut 6 bases from V and 9 bases from J, with 15 bases between. CDR3 sequence: CSVLGDNFIQYF. The CDR3 region has the DNA TGCAGCGTGCTTGGGGACAACTTCATTCAGTACTTC.

This clone appeared a single time. This sequence joins TRBV27 and TRBJ2-3; D not resolved. The V end was cut by 6 bases, the J end by 2 bases, with 15 bases between. This CDR3 comprises 15 residues. The V gene's germline CDR1 is MNHEY and CDR2 SMNVEV (reference sequence). The CDR3 DNA reads as TGTGCCAGCAGCCCTACAGTAGCACCCACAGATACGCAGTATTTT. Translating it yields CASSPTVAPTDTQYF.

The chain uses TRBV4-1 and TRBJ1-2, with 7 bases lining up with TRBD1. The CDR3 covers 14 residues. CDR1 is MGHRA, CDR2 YSYEKL, per germline. Unmatched junction bases numbered 4, after V lost 1 base and J lost 5 bases. CDR3 in amino acids: CASSQGVTGYGYTF. The DNA for the CDR3 is TGCGCCAGCAGCCAAGGGGTGACAGGGTATGGCTACACCTTC.

Only a few counts were recorded for this clone. The CDR3 region is CASSTPGMGRAEAFF. DNA of the CDR3: TGTGCCAGCAGTACCCCAGGGATGGGGAGGGCTGAAGCTTTCTTT. The genes are TRBV27 and TRBJ1-1, with D maybe TRBD1 (5 bases). V lost 5 bases, J lost 6 bases, and 19 bases lay in between. Germline CDR1 reads MNHEY; CDR2 reads SMNVEV (reference sequence). The CDR3 covers 15 residues.

This clone was counted only a few times. V is TRBV29-1 and J is TRBJ2-2; TRBD1 matches 7 bases. V shed 5 bases and J 0 bases; nucleotides not matched to a gene: 6. The CDR3 totals 15 residues. The germline V gene encodes CDR1 SQVTM and CDR2 ANQGSEA. The CDR3 spells CSVLRQGTNTGELFF. CDR3 in DNA: TGCAGCGTTTTACGACAGGGAACGAACACCGGGGAGCTGTTTTTT.

The table lists this clone with a few counts. This rearrangement joins TRBV2 to TRBJ1-1; D not resolved. Germline CDR1 SNHLY, CDR2 FYNNEI. CDR3 size: 13 residues. V lost 1 base and J 7 bases, leaving 10 bases between the germline ends. The CDR3 is CASSEVWRGEAFF. For the CDR3, the DNA is TGTGCCAGCAGTGAAGTCTGGCGGGGTGAAGCTTTCTTT.

This chain connects TRBV5-8 to TRBJ1-3; 11 nucleotides match TRBD1. After removal of 4 bases from V and 0 bases from J, the junction contained 3 bases not matched to a gene. The germline V gene encodes CDR1 SGHTS and CDR2 YDEGEE. This CDR3 has 16 amino acids. CDR3 DNA: TGTGCCAGCAGCATTGGACAGGGGGCCTCTGGAAACACCATATATTTT. This codes for CASSIGQGASGNTIYF.

V usage is TRBV10-3 and J usage is TRBJ2-7; D call uncertain. Looked up from germline, CDR1 is ENHRY and CDR2 is SYGVKD. V was pared by 5 bases and J by 7 bases, with 12 bases between. CDR3 size: 12 residues. CDR3 protein: CAISTGVGEQYF. CDR3 in DNA: TGTGCCATCAGTACGGGTGTGGGGGAGCAGTACTTC.

This clone turned up a few times. The chain combines TRBV29-1 with TRBJ2-3, with 16 bases identical to TRBD2. J was trimmed by 2 bases and V by 3 bases; bases with no gene match: 2. The CDR3 runs 16 residues. Looked up from germline, CDR1 is SQVTM and CDR2 is ANQGSEA. This chain's CDR3 is CSVEGTSGRATDTQYF. Here the CDR3 DNA reads TGCAGCGTTGAGGGGACTAGCGGGAGGGCCACAGATACGCAGTATTTT.

The chain carries TRBV5-4 and TRBJ2-7; TRBD2 matches at 7 bases. CDR3 length equals 13 residues. CDR1 and CDR2 (germline): SGHNT, YYREEE (reference sequence). Losses at the gene ends were 3 bases for V and 3 bases for J; bases not matched to a gene: 3. The CDR3 reads CASSYRGGYEQYF. The DNA of the CDR3 is TGTGCCAGCAGCTACCGCGGGGGCTACGAGCAGTACTTC. Filled out from reference TRBV5-4 and TRBJ2-7, the complete variable domain reads ETGVTQSPTHLIKTRGQQVTLRCSSQSGHNTVSWYQQALGQGPQFIFQYYREEENGRGNFPPRFSGLQFPNYSSELNVNALELDDSALYLCASSYRGGYEQYFGPGTRLTVT.

The CDR3 nucleotides read TGCAGCGTCGGACAGACGAGCAATCAGCCCCAGCATTTT. This sequence encodes CSVGQTSNQPQHF. This chain uses TRBV29-1 with TRBJ1-5, with D perhaps TRBD1 (6 bases). Germline CDR1 and CDR2: SQVTM and ANQGSEA. The CDR3 sequence is 13 residues long. Trimming stripped 6 bases from V and 1 base from J, with 10 bases between. Together with reference TRBV29-1 and TRBJ1-5, the CDR3 gives the full variable domain: SAVISQKPSRDICQRGTSLTIQCQVDSQVTMMFWYRQQPGQSLTLIATANQGSEATYESGFVIDKFPISRPNLTFSTLTVSNMSPEDSSIYLCSVGQTSNQPQHFGDGTRLSIL.

This clone was found a few times. Sequence at one end of the junction differs from germline and may be a read error. V usage is TRBV20-1 and J usage is TRBJ2-3; D remains unclear. CDR1 is DFQATT and CDR2 is SNEGSKA in the germline V gene (reference sequence). The CDR3 is made up of 11 amino acids. The CDR3 nucleotides read TGCAGCGCTAGGGGCACAGATACGCAGTATTTT. Protein: CSARGTDTQYF.

This rearrangement joins TRBV29-1 to TRBJ2-7, with a weak D call TRBD2 (6 bases). The germline V and J ends were trimmed by 6 bases and 5 bases, with 20 bases remaining between them. This CDR3 contains 14 residues. CDR1 and CDR2 from the germline V gene are SQVTM and ANQGSEA. The CDR3 spells CSVRLALAVDEQYF. As DNA, the CDR3 is TGCAGCGTCCGCCTCGCACTAGCCGTCGACGAGCAGTACTTC.

The CDR3: CAISESMGPKANYGYTF. The CDR3 DNA follows: TGTGCCATCAGTGAGTCAATGGGTCCTAAAGCTAACTATGGCTACACCTTC. The V call is TRBV10-3, the J call TRBJ1-2, with D unresolved. Deletions cut 0 bases from V and 0 bases from J, with 14 bases between. Per the germline V gene, CDR1 is ENHRY and CDR2 is SYGVKD. The CDR3 contains 17 residues.

This chain joins TRBV29-1 and TRBJ2-1, with no clear D. Trimming took off 5 bases at V and 9 bases at J, with 23 bases between the two ends. The CDR3 has 15 amino acids. The germline gives CDR1 SQVTM, CDR2 ANQGSEA. The CDR3 reads CSVLGVRQHSGEQFF. In DNA form, the CDR3 reads TGCAGCGTTTTAGGTGTGCGACAACACTCGGGTGAGCAGTTCTTC.

This clone occurred a few times. CDR3 nucleotides: TGCAGCTCCGGGGAAACCACCGGGGAGCTGTTTTTT. Protein: CSSGETTGELFF. This chain uses TRBV29-1 with TRBJ2-2, with a weak D call TRBD2 (5 bases). This CDR3 is built from 12 residues. Germline V CDR1 and CDR2: SQVTM, ANQGSEA. V was pared by 8 bases and J by 4 bases, with 11 bases between.

The V and J genes are TRBV4-3 and TRBJ2-1, with D unclear. CDR1 and CDR2 from the germline V gene are LGHNA and YSLEER. Trimming removed 0 bases at V and 4 bases at J, with 13 bases between. The CDR3 extends over 16 amino acids. CDR3 in DNA: TGCGCCAGCAGCCAAGAGGAACTCCTACCGTACAATGAGCAGTTCTTC. Translating it yields CASSQEELLPYNEQFF.

The chain employs TRBV30 and TRBJ2-2, with TRBD1 matching over 10 bases. This CDR3 is 15 amino acids long. V lost 5 bases and J lost 5; bases outside the gene matches: 8. Germline-derived CDR1 and CDR2 are GTSNPN and SVGIG (reference sequence). The CDR3 is CAWEDLGQGTGELFF. CDR3 DNA: TGTGCCTGGGAGGACCTGGGACAGGGGACCGGGGAGCTGTTTTTT. The full variable domain, completed using reference TRBV30 and TRBJ2-2, is SQTIHQWPATLVQPVGSPLSLECTVEGTSNPNLYWYRQAAGRGLQLLFYSVGIGQISSEVPQNLSASRPQDRQFILSSKKLLLSDSGFYLCAWEDLGQGTGELFFGEGSRLTVL.

This clone was seen only a few times. The gene calls are TRBV5-1 and TRBJ2-6; D not certain. Per germline, CDR1 SGHRS and CDR2 YFSETQ. V was pared by 0 bases and J by 1 base, with 8 bases between. This CDR3 has 16 residues. Here the CDR3 DNA reads TGCGCCAGCAGCTTGGCCGTTGGTTCTGGGGCCAACGTCCTGACTTTC. Translation: CASSLAVGSGANVLTF.